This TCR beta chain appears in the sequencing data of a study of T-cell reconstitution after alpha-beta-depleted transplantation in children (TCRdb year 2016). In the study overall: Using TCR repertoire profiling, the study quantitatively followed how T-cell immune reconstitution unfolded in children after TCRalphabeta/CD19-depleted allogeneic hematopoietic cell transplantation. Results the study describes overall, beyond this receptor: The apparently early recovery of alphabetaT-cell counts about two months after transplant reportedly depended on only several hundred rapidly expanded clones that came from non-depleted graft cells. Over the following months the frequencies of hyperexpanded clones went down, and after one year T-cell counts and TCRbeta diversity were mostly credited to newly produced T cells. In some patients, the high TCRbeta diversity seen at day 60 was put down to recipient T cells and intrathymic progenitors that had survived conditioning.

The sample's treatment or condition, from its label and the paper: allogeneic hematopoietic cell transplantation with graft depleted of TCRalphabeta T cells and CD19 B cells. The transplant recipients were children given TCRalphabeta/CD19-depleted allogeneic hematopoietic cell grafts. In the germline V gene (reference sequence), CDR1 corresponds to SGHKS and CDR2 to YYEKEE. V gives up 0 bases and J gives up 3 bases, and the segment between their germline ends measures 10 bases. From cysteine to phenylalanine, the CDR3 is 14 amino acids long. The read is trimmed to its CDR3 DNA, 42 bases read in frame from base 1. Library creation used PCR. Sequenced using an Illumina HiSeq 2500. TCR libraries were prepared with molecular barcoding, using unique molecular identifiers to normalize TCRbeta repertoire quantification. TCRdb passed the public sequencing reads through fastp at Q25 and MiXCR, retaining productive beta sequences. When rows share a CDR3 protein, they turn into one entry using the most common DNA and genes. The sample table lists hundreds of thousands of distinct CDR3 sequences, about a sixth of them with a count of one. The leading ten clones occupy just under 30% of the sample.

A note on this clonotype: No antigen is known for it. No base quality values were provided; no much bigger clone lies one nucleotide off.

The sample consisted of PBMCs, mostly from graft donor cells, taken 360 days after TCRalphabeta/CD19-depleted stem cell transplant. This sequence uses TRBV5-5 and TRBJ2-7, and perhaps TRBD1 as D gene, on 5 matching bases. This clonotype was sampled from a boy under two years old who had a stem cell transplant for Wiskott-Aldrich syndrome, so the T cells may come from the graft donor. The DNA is TGTGCCAGCAGCTTGGCAGGGCCGTACTACGAGCAGTACTTC. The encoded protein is CASSLAGPYYEQYF.